These 31 T cell receptor beta chains originate from one sample sequenced in a study of molecular identifiers for immune sequencing clone quantification (dated by TCRdb to the late 2010s). Libraries came from PCR. The run used an Illumina HiSeq 4000. TCRdb cleaned the public reads at Q25 with fastp, built clones with MiXCR and kept in-frame beta chains. Rows with a matching CDR3 protein are joined into one entry that keeps the most common DNA and genes. Within this sample are 400,000 to 600,000 distinct CDR3 sequences, with about 22% of them counted one time only. The top ten clones comprise around 0.86% of the sample. The sequenced material came from naive CD8+ T cells from blood, with Jurkat cell RNA spiked in. The cell subset or site label corresponds to: FACS-sorted CD8+CD4-CCR7+CD45RA+ naive T cells. Receptor source: a human donor in good health. Some libraries in this study had Jurkat cell RNA spiked in.

This clonotype appeared many times. The V gene is TRBV6-5, the J gene TRBJ1-1; no definite D call. Germline V CDR1 and CDR2: MNHEY, SVGAGI. The CDR3 spans 16 residues. The V end lost 5 bases, the J end lost 3 bases, and 19 bases lay between the germline ends. The CDR3 DNA follows: TGTGCCAGCAGTCGCTTAGGCGTAAGGTTCGACACTGAAGCTTTCTTT. Amino acids: CASSRLGVRFDTEAFF.

Only a few counts were recorded for this clonotype. The rearrangement uses TRBV7-9 and TRBJ2-7, with D tentatively TRBD2 (5 bases). V was cut by 4 bases and J by 0 bases, with 16 bases left in between. Germline lookup yields CDR1 SEHNR and CDR2 FQNEAQ (reference sequence). CDR3 length equals 16 residues. The CDR3 is CASSSTFGLSSYEQYF. The CDR3 bases are TGTGCCAGCAGCTCCACCTTCGGACTTAGCTCCTACGAGCAGTACTTC.

The chain joins TRBV14 to TRBJ2-2; 11 nucleotides agree with TRBD1. Per the germline V gene, CDR1 is SGHDN and CDR2 is FVKESK. V was pared by 5 bases and J by 7 bases, with 9 bases of the junction left unmatched. The CDR3 has 16 amino acids. CDR3 in amino acids: CASSDYPGTGGGELFF. CDR3 nucleotide sequence: TGTGCCAGCAGCGACTACCCCGGGACAGGGGGCGGGGAGCTGTTTTTT.

The chain employs TRBV7-2 and TRBJ2-7, with TRBD2 as a possible D gene (6 bases). V was cut by 3 bases and J by 1 base, with 13 bases left in between. The CDR3 is 15 amino acids. Germline lookup yields CDR1 SGHTA and CDR2 FQGNSA. CDR3 DNA sequence: TGTGCCAGCAGCTTCTTCGGAGGGTCATCCTACGAGCAGTACTTC. Residues: CASSFFGGSSYEQYF.

Only a few counts were recorded for this clonotype. The chain combines TRBV20-1 with TRBJ2-7; 8 nucleotides align to TRBD1. The CDR3 totals 15 residues. Germline values: CDR1 DFQATT, CDR2 SNEGSKA (reference sequence). Trimming removed 3 bases from V and 2 bases from J; junction bases left unmatched: 9. The DNA of the CDR3 is TGCAGTGCTAGGGACCGGGACAGGAGTACCTACGAGCAGTACTTC. Translated: CSARDRDRSTYEQYF.

This clonotype turned up a few times. Here the CDR3 reads CSASQAGDQETQYF. The CDR3, as DNA: TGCAGTGCATCCCAAGCGGGGGACCAAGAGACCCAGTACTTC. This chain links TRBV20-1 with TRBJ2-5, with 8 bases fitting TRBD2. The germline gives CDR1 DFQATT, CDR2 SNEGSKA (reference sequence). CDR3 size: 14 residues. V was clipped by 6 bases and J by 0 bases; unmatched bases: 6.

Only a few counts were recorded for this clonotype. The chain combines TRBV27 with TRBJ2-7, with 11 bases matching TRBD1. Germline CDR1 is MNHEY and CDR2 is SMNVEV (reference sequence). Unmatched junction bases numbered 11, after V lost 7 bases and J lost 6 bases. The CDR3 is made up of 15 amino acids. The CDR3 DNA sequence: TGTGCCAGCAATCAACGCGGACAGGGGGCGCGCGAGCAGTACTTC. Translation gives CASNQRGQGAREQYF.

This clonotype has only a few counts. One end of the junction does not line up with germline, which may come from a read error. The chain employs TRBV7-7 and TRBJ2-1, with D possibly matching TRBD2 (5 bases). The CDR3 contains 13 residues. Germline CDR1 and CDR2: SSHAT and FNYEAQ (reference sequence). CDR3 coding DNA: TGTGCTAGCAGCCCAAACCCGGGAAATGAGCAGTTCTTC. This codes for CASSPNPGNEQFF.

This clonotype was counted ten times or more. The V call is TRBV7-2, the J call TRBJ2-3; no clear D. The CDR3 length is 14 residues. Germline V gene lookup returns CDR1 SGHTA and CDR2 FQGNSA. V lost 4 bases to trimming and J lost 5 bases, with 13 bases between them. For the CDR3, the DNA is TGTGCCAGCAGCTCCCCGACTGGGGTAGATACGCAGTATTTT. Encoded protein: CASSSPTGVDTQYF. The full variable domain, its missing parts supplied by reference TRBV7-2 and TRBJ2-3, is GAGVSQSPSNKVTEKGKDVELRCDPISGHTALYWYRQSLGQGLEFLIYFQGNSAPDKSGLPSDRFSAERTGGSVSTLTIQRTQQEDSAVYLCASSSPTGVDTQYFGPGTRLTVL.

The sample holds one count of this clonotype. Being one base from a much bigger clone, this may be a read error. Given the absence of the conserved phenylalanine or tryptophan at the CDR3 end, a read error is likely. The chain employs TRBV7-9 and TRBJ1-3; D is uncertain. Germline V CDR1 and CDR2: SEHNR, FQNEAQ (reference sequence). The germline V and J ends were trimmed by 4 bases and 4 bases, with 8 bases remaining between them. This CDR3 has 13 amino acids. Written as DNA, the CDR3 is TGTGCCAGCAGCTCAATGTACGGAAACACCATATATTCT. It is translated as CASSSMYGNTIYS.

The sample holds many counts of this clonotype. The chain carries TRBV6-5 and TRBJ2-5; 16 bases match TRBD2. With 0 bases clipped from V and 10 bases from J, the junction kept 14 bases outside the gene matches. The CDR3 is 19 amino acids. Germline values: CDR1 MNHEY, CDR2 SVGAGI. The CDR3 sequence is CASSYSWGLAGGGRADQYF. The CDR3, as DNA: TGTGCCAGCAGTTACTCATGGGGACTAGCGGGAGGGGGTCGAGCGGACCAGTACTTC.

This chain links TRBV12-3 or TRBV12-4 with TRBJ2-1; 10 bases agree with TRBD1. The CDR3 covers 17 residues. The trim removed 6 bases at V and 4 bases at J, leaving 12 bases unmatched. The chain's CDR3 is CASSSLGQGSSYNEQFF. The CDR3 DNA follows: TGTGCCAGCAGCTCACTGGGACAGGGGAGCTCGTACAATGAGCAGTTCTTC.

The chain couples TRBV7-9 to TRBJ2-5; 10 nucleotides line up with TRBD1. J lost 4 bases, V lost 4 bases, and 9 bases had no gene match. The V gene's germline CDR1 is SEHNR and CDR2 FQNEAQ (reference sequence). This CDR3 has 16 residues. The CDR3 here is CASSSRDRGGRETQYF. The CDR3 DNA sequence: TGTGCCAGCAGCTCCCGGGACAGGGGAGGTAGAGAGACCCAGTACTTC.

The chain has TRBV5-1 and TRBJ2-7; 9 nucleotides align to TRBD1. Germline values: CDR1 SGHRS, CDR2 YFSETQ. The CDR3 runs to 19 residues. V gave up 1 base and J gave up 2 bases; unmatched junction bases: 16. The CDR3 is CASSLLVAAPGQGPYEQYF. CDR3 coding DNA: TGCGCCAGCAGCTTGCTAGTGGCGGCTCCGGGACAGGGCCCCTACGAGCAGTACTTC.

This clonotype was observed many times. The chain couples TRBV29-1 to TRBJ1-1; 7 bases match TRBD1. CDR1 is SQVTM, CDR2 ANQGSEA, per germline. The CDR3 loop spans 13 amino acids. V lost 6 bases to trimming and J lost 0 bases; unmatched junction nucleotides: 4. DNA of the CDR3: TGCAGCGTCGTGGACAGGATGAACACTGAAGCTTTCTTT. This translates into CSVVDRMNTEAFF.

This clonotype was seen a single time. The germline gene is not matched at one end of the junction; a read error may be the cause. The rearrangement links TRBV11-2 to TRBJ2-3, with 7 bases identical to TRBD2. The length of the CDR3 is 16 residues. Looked up from germline, CDR1 is SGHAT and CDR2 is FQNNGV. The CDR3 region has the DNA TGTGCCAGCAGCTTTTATTCCGCGGGAGACACAGATACGCGGTATTTT. Its translation: CASSFYSAGDTDTRYF.

The rearrangement links TRBV2 to TRBJ1-1; D uncertain. CDR3 length equals 14 residues. V lost 4 bases and J 0 bases, leaving 9 bases between the germline ends. Germline lookup yields CDR1 SNHLY and CDR2 FYNNEI. CDR3 loop: CASSAYPMNTEAFF. The CDR3 DNA reads TGTGCCAGCAGTGCGTACCCAATGAACACTGAAGCTTTCTTT.

Only a few counts were recorded for this clonotype. V is TRBV4-3 and J is TRBJ2-2; 7 nucleotides align to TRBD2. V was clipped by 4 bases and J by 0 bases; unmatched bases: 11. The CDR3 runs 18 residues. The germline CDR1 and CDR2 sequences are LGHNA and YSLEER. The CDR3 region is CASSPTQKTSSNTGELFF. The CDR3 region has the DNA TGCGCCAGCAGCCCGACGCAAAAGACTAGCTCGAACACCGGGGAGCTGTTTTTT.

This clonotype was recorded many times. This chain joins TRBV20-1 and TRBJ1-4, with 9 bases lining up with TRBD1. The ends lost 0 bases at V and 7 bases at J; junction bases unmatched: 9. Germline loops: CDR1 DFQATT, CDR2 SNEGSKA (reference sequence). The CDR3 covers 16 residues. This CDR3 is CSARDFTGGGGEKLFF. The CDR3 DNA reads as TGCAGTGCTAGAGATTTTACAGGGGGCGGGGGTGAAAAACTGTTTTTT.

The chain is built from TRBV27 and TRBJ1-1; a weak D match, TRBD1 (5 bases). The germline gives CDR1 MNHEY, CDR2 SMNVEV (reference sequence). Deletions cut 5 bases from V and 3 bases from J, with 13 bases between. The CDR3 length is 14 residues. CDR3 sequence: CASSLRQLDTEAFF. The CDR3 coding sequence is TGTGCCAGCAGTCTCCGACAGCTGGACACTGAAGCTTTCTTT.

The CDR3 region has the DNA TGCAGCGTTTTTTCCGTAAGGGGGGAGCAGTTCTTC. This codes for CSVFSVRGEQFF. The gene calls are TRBV29-1 and TRBJ2-1; tentatively, D is TRBD1 (6 bases). The CDR3 is made up of 12 amino acids. CDR1 SQVTM and CDR2 ANQGSEA come from the germline V gene. V was clipped by 5 bases and J by 10 bases, with 15 bases between them.

This clonotype was counted many times. The chain employs TRBV29-1 and TRBJ2-3; no firm D call. The CDR3 consists of 10 residues. Germline V gene lookup returns CDR1 SQVTM and CDR2 ANQGSEA. V lost 3 bases, J lost 5 bases, and 3 bases lay in between. The chain's CDR3 is CSVDVDTQYF. CDR3 DNA sequence: TGCAGCGTTGATGTAGATACGCAGTATTTT.

The sample holds many counts of this clonotype. The gene calls are TRBV7-9 and TRBJ2-3, with 10 bases aligning to TRBD2. Unmatched junction bases numbered 15, after V lost 4 bases and J lost 5 bases. Germline V gene lookup returns CDR1 SEHNR and CDR2 FQNEAQ (reference sequence). The CDR3 consists of 18 residues. The CDR3 nucleotides are TGTGCCAGCAGCTCCCACAAATCACTAGCGGGGAAGATAGATACGCAGTATTTT. Its protein is CASSSHKSLAGKIDTQYF. Drawing the rest from reference TRBV7-9 and TRBJ2-3, the complete variable domain is DTGVSQNPRHKITKRGQNVTFRCDPISEHNRLYWYRQTLGQGPEFLTYFQNEAQLEKSRLLSDRFSAERPKGSFSTLEIQRTEQGDSAMYLCASSSHKSLAGKIDTQYFGPGTRLTVL.

In its sample, this clonotype was seen a few times. The rearrangement joins TRBV11-2 to TRBJ2-1, with 11 positions matching TRBD1. This CDR3 has 17 amino acids. J lost 3 bases, V lost 0 bases, and 4 bases had no gene match. Germline V lookup: CDR1 SGHAT, CDR2 FQNNGV. CDR3 DNA sequence: TGTGCCAGCAGCTTAGACCTGGGACAGGGGGTCTACAATGAGCAGTTCTTC. Its translation: CASSLDLGQGVYNEQFF.

At least ten counts were recorded for this clonotype. This chain links TRBV6-6 with TRBJ2-6, with D possibly being TRBD2 (6 bases). The germline V gene has CDR1 MNHNY and CDR2 SVGAGI (reference sequence). CDR3 size: 16 residues. The V and J ends lost 6 bases and 12 bases respectively, with 24 bases between them. DNA for the CDR3: TGTGCCAGCAGACCCTCGACCCGGGACGGCGGGGCCGTCCTGACTTTC. It specifies CASRPSTRDGGAVLTF.

The chain joins TRBV6-2 or TRBV6-3 to TRBJ2-7; no clear D gene. Trimming took off 6 bases at V and 5 bases at J, with 11 bases between the two ends. This CDR3 region has 12 residues. CDR1 and CDR2 (germline): MNHEY, SVGEGT. Written as DNA, the CDR3 is TGTGCCAGCAGATACCAAGGGCACGAGCAGTACTTC. Amino acids: CASRYQGHEQYF.

This clonotype was seen a few times. The chain recombines TRBV4-3 with TRBJ2-3; no clear D gene. The CDR3 is 14 amino acids. Germline CDR1 LGHNA, CDR2 YSLEER. V was cut by 6 bases and J by 3 bases, with 13 bases left in between. CDR3 loop: CASSPQWGTDTQYF. For the CDR3, the DNA is TGCGCCAGCAGTCCCCAGTGGGGTACAGATACGCAGTATTTT.

The V call is TRBV5-1, the J call TRBJ2-7, with 10 bases that match TRBD1. The CDR3 length is 16 residues. V lost 5 bases to trimming and J lost 4 bases; unmatched junction nucleotides: 12. Germline-derived CDR1 and CDR2 are SGHRS and YFSETQ. As DNA, the CDR3 is TGCGCCAGCAGATCCACGGGACAGGGGCTTCTTTACGAGCAGTACTTC. This gives the protein CASRSTGQGLLYEQYF.

At least ten counts were recorded for this clonotype. CDR3 DNA sequence: TGCAGTGCTAGAGATTTCGGGACCTCCTACGAGCAGTACTTC. Translated, it gives CSARDFGTSYEQYF. The chain combines TRBV20-1 with TRBJ2-7, with D perhaps being TRBD1 or TRBD2 (5 bases each). Trimming took 0 bases from V and 0 from J, leaving 9 bases between them. CDR1 is DFQATT, CDR2 SNEGSKA, per germline (reference sequence). The CDR3 covers 14 residues.

A word on this clonotype: A much larger clone lies one base from this, so it may be a read error. The chain uses TRBV7-2 and TRBJ2-7; 8 bases agree with TRBD2. The CDR3 covers 14 residues. Per germline, CDR1 SGHTA and CDR2 FQGNSA. CDR3 DNA: TGTGCCTGCAGCTTAACTAGCGGACTTTACGAGCAGTACTTC. Protein: CACSLTSGLYEQYF.

This clonotype was recorded at least ten times. The genes are TRBV7-9 and TRBJ2-3; tentative D call: TRBD2 (5 bases). Per the germline V gene, CDR1 is SEHNR and CDR2 is FQNEAQ (reference sequence). The CDR3 is made up of 16 amino acids. V was trimmed by 6 bases and J by 6 bases, leaving 22 bases between them. The CDR3 sequence is CASSRTNAGVGDTQYF. In DNA, the CDR3 is TGTGCCAGCAGTAGAACTAATGCGGGCGTCGGGGATACGCAGTATTTT. Full variable domain (outside the CDR3, taken from reference TRBV7-9 and TRBJ2-3): DTGVSQNPRHKITKRGQNVTFRCDPISEHNRLYWYRQTLGQGPEFLTYFQNEAQLEKSRLLSDRFSAERPKGSFSTLEIQRTEQGDSAMYLCASSRTNAGVGDTQYFGPGTRLTVL.